The 14 T cell receptor beta chains below come from one sample, sequenced in a study of blood T cell repertoires in COVID-19. The table came from immunoSEQ multiplex PCR; TCRdb's copy has only in-frame clones and leaves some out. The data show approximately 240,000 clones, 79% seen once. Sample: peripheral blood. These receptors all come from a woman between 35 and 50 years old with active or convalescent COVID-19.

The CDR3 spells CASSLVRVAYNEQFF. The CDR3 nucleotides read TGTGCCAGCAGCTTAGTCAGGGTCGCCTACAATGAGCAGTTCTTC. The chain recombines TRBV7-9 with TRBJ2-1, with a possible D match to TRBD1 (5 bases). The CDR3 runs to 15 residues. CDR1 SEHNR and CDR2 FQNEAQ come from the germline V gene (reference sequence). V lost 1 base to trimming and J lost 2 bases, with 9 bases between them.

The genes are TRBV29-1 and TRBJ1-2; the D gene is possibly TRBD1 (6 bases). Germline V gives CDR1 SQVTM, CDR2 ANQGSEA. There are 15 residues in the CDR3. V was cut by 6 bases and J by 4 bases, with 21 bases left in between. For the CDR3, the DNA is TGCAGCGTACGGGGGGGCAGGGGAAAGATCTATGGCTACACCTTC. It yields the protein CSVRGGRGKIYGYTF. The full variable domain, in which reference TRBV29-1 and TRBJ1-2 provide the parts outside the CDR3, is SAVISQKPSRDICQRGTSLTIQCQVDSQVTMMFWYRQQPGQSLTLIATANQGSEATYESGFVIDKFPISRPNLTFSTLTVSNMSPEDSSIYLCSVRGGRGKIYGYTFGSGTRLTVV.

For this clone: At one end the junction does not follow the germline gene, possibly because of a read error. The chain joins TRBV4-1 to TRBJ2-7; 8 nucleotides align to TRBD1. The CDR3 length is 16 residues. Germline V gives CDR1 MGHRA, CDR2 YSYEKL. The DNA for the CDR3 is TGCGCCCGCAGCCGCCGCGGGACAGGCGACGGGTACGAGCAGTACTTC. This gives the protein CARSRRGTGDGYEQYF.

The rearrangement uses TRBV30 and TRBJ2-7; D is unclear. V lost 1 base and J lost 3, with 7 bases in between. Germline CDR1 and CDR2: GTSNPN and SVGIG (reference sequence). This CDR3 spans 12 amino acids. The CDR3 here is CAWSETNYEQYF. CDR3 coding DNA: TGTGCCTGGAGTGAGACAAACTACGAGCAGTACTTC. The full variable domain, completed using reference TRBV30 and TRBJ2-7, is SQTIHQWPATLVQPVGSPLSLECTVEGTSNPNLYWYRQAAGRGLQLLFYSVGIGQISSEVPQNLSASRPQDRQFILSSKKLLLSDSGFYLCAWSETNYEQYFGPGTRLTVT.

The genes are TRBV11-3 and TRBJ2-1; 8 bases map to TRBD2. Germline assignment: CDR1 SGHNT and CDR2 YENEEA. The V gene end was trimmed by 4 bases and the J gene end by 8 bases; junction bases not matched to a gene: 7. This CDR3 has 14 amino acids. The CDR3 sequence is CASSSGGARDEQFF. The CDR3 DNA follows: TGTGCCAGCAGCTCCGGGGGGGCGCGGGATGAGCAGTTCTTC.

This clone was seen only once. The chain has TRBV25-1 and TRBJ1-2; TRBD1 matches 10 bases. The CDR3 has 13 residues. The trim removed 3 bases at V and 8 bases at J, leaving 3 bases unmatched. CDR1 MGHDK and CDR2 SYGVNS come from the germline V gene. The CDR3 is CASSEGQGKGYTF. The CDR3 region has the DNA TGTGCCAGCAGTGAGGGACAGGGGAAGGGCTACACCTTC.

This clone was seen repeatedly, ten times or more. V usage is TRBV9 and J usage is TRBJ2-1; TRBD2 agrees at 7 bases. J was trimmed by 16 bases and V by 0 bases; bases with no gene match: 16. This CDR3 region has 15 residues. Per germline, CDR1 SGDLS and CDR2 YYNGEE. The chain's CDR3 is CASSVVPARTSSNFF. The CDR3 DNA sequence: TGTGCCAGCAGCGTAGTTCCAGCGAGGACTAGTAGTAACTTCTTC.

The CDR3 spells CASTLDYNYGYTF. The CDR3 region has the DNA TGTGCCAGCACCCTGGACTATAACTATGGCTACACCTTC. The chain combines TRBV12-3 or TRBV12-4 with TRBJ1-2, with D unclear. The CDR3 runs to 13 residues. Trimming removed 7 bases from V and 1 base from J, with 10 bases in between.

The chain couples TRBV27 to TRBJ2-7; 9 nucleotides align to TRBD1. CDR1 is MNHEY, CDR2 SMNVEV, per germline (reference sequence). The CDR3 has 15 amino acids. V dropped 2 bases and J dropped 1; count of bases not matched to a gene: 3. Here the CDR3 DNA reads TGTGCCAGCAGTTTAGGGACAGGGAATTCCTACGAGCAGTACTTC. It codes for CASSLGTGNSYEQYF.

The chain combines TRBV18 with TRBJ1-1, with 7 bases fitting TRBD1. Germline lookup yields CDR1 KGHSH and CDR2 LQKENI. The V gene end was trimmed by 6 bases and the J gene end by 6 bases; junction bases not matched to a gene: 13. CDR3 length: 15 residues. CDR3 bases: TGTGCCAGCTCGCCGGTCCGGACAGGCCGATCTGAAGCTTTCTTT. It yields the protein CASSPVRTGRSEAFF.

This chain links TRBV2 with TRBJ2-2; tentative D call: TRBD1 (6 bases). Trimming took off 5 bases at V and 5 bases at J, with 9 bases between the two ends. The CDR3 length is 13 residues. CDR1 is SNHLY and CDR2 is FYNNEI in the germline V gene. This CDR3 is CASSSQGTGELFF. The CDR3 region has the DNA TGTGCCAGCAGTTCCCAGGGGACCGGGGAGCTGTTTTTT.

V usage is TRBV4-1 and J usage is TRBJ1-2, with 8 bases that match TRBD1. The germline V gene has CDR1 MGHRA and CDR2 YSYEKL. V dropped 5 bases and J dropped 3; count of bases not matched to a gene: 5. This CDR3 is built from 14 residues. Written as DNA, the CDR3 is TGCGCCAGCAGCTACCAGGGACAGGACTATGGCTACACCTTC. This sequence encodes CASSYQGQDYGYTF.

This chain uses TRBV19 with TRBJ2-1; TRBD1 might be the D (6 bases). Germline loops: CDR1 LNHDA, CDR2 SQIVND (reference sequence). Between the trimmed V and J ends, which lost 5 bases and 5 bases, there was a span of 13 bases. The CDR3 covers 14 residues. Here the CDR3 DNA reads TGTGCCAGTAGTCTCTGGACAGAAAACAATGAGCAGTTCTTC. This sequence encodes CASSLWTENNEQFF.

This clone was counted a few times. This rearrangement joins TRBV3-1 (or the pseudogene TRBV3-2) to TRBJ2-3; TRBD1 agrees at 9 bases. Germline values: CDR1 LGHDT, CDR2 YNNKEL (reference sequence). Germline trimming cut 5 bases from V and 7 bases from J; bases unmatched to any gene: 10. The CDR3 is 15 residues long. In DNA, the CDR3 is TGTGCCAGCAGCTTCGGGACAGGGATGAGGAATACGCAGTATTTT. Translation: CASSFGTGMRNTQYF.